This entry is about one T cell receptor (beta chain). Assay used: immunoSEQ multiplex PCR; TCRdb lists only in-frame clones, some missing. The sample has approximately 150,000 clones, over 85% seen once. V was shortened by 5 bases and J by 7 bases, with 8 bases between the two germline ends. The CDR3 consists of 12 residues. Germline V lookup: CDR1 SGHAT, CDR2 FQNNGV. These data are taken from a study of control samples from healthy donors and cancer patients. The source material was blood. This chain links TRBV11-2 with TRBJ1-4; a possible D gene is TRBD1 (5 bases). The clonotype comes from a man aged 18-30 years in good health. The CDR3 bases are TGTGCCAGCAGCGTCGGGGGTGAAAAACTGTTTTTT. Its protein is CASSVGGEKLFF.